This T cell receptor (beta chain) was retrieved from a study of shared clonotypes between healthy human individuals. This CDR3 has 16 residues. Germline CDR1 is LNHNV and CDR2 is YYDKDF (reference sequence). Trimming took off 3 bases at V and 9 bases at J, with 21 bases between the two ends. This table comes from immunoSEQ multiplex PCR, and its TCRdb copy is limited to in-frame clones, with some not included. Here the sample spans under 600,000 clones, roughly 97% being singletons. The sample was naive CD4+ T cells sorted from blood. Subset meaning: CD45RA+ positively selected. This receptor was obtained from a woman under 40 in good health. The rearrangement joins TRBV15 to TRBJ2-1; D possibly corresponds to TRBD2 (6 bases). The CDR3 coding sequence is TGTGCCACCAGCAGGGACTACGCCACGGCCCCATCTGAGCAGTTCTTC. This sequence encodes CATSRDYATAPSEQFF.